This T cell receptor beta chain was obtained from a study of shared clonotypes between healthy human individuals. Points from the study as a whole: Rarefaction gave evidence that sorted-subset sequencing remained incomplete despite large depth.

The method was immunoSEQ multiplex PCR; TCRdb's version includes in-frame clones alone and lacks a portion of them. The sample shows approximately 1.5 million clones, around 98% of them seen only once. This clone was detected only once. The antigen is undetermined. Partitioning of CD4+ cells yielded a CD45RA+ naive subset and a CD45RA-negative memory subset. Input material: naive CD4+ T cells sorted from blood. Regarding subset: CD45RA+ positively selected. The source of this sequence is a man aged 25 to 45 in good health.

The DNA for the CDR3 is TGTGCCAGCAACGGGCAGGGGGATCAGCCCCAGCATTTT. It translates to CASNGQGDQPQHF. V gene TRBV2 combines with J gene TRBJ1-5, with 7 bases that match TRBD1. The CDR3 is made up of 13 amino acids. Trimming at V came to 7 bases and at J to 5 bases, leaving 5 bases not matched to a gene. Germline V gene data show CDR1 as SNHLY and CDR2 as FYNNEI.